This T cell receptor beta chain was profiled in a study of technical replicates of blood from a handful of donors. The table came from immunoSEQ multiplex PCR; TCRdb's copy has only in-frame clones and leaves some out. The sample carries some 79,000 clones, about 91% recorded once. Trimming removed 0 bases from V and 2 bases from J, with 7 bases in between. Germline V gives CDR1 LGHNA, CDR2 YSLEER. CDR3 size: 14 residues. The TCR originated in a human donor in good health. Some clones in this sample may be carry-over from other donors' samples. This chain uses TRBV4-3 with TRBJ1-2, with D uncertain. Sequencing was done on a sample of T cells isolated from PBMCs. The CDR3 region has the DNA TGCGCCAGCAGCCAAGATAGAGGGAACTATGGCTACACCTTC. Encoded protein: CASSQDRGNYGYTF.